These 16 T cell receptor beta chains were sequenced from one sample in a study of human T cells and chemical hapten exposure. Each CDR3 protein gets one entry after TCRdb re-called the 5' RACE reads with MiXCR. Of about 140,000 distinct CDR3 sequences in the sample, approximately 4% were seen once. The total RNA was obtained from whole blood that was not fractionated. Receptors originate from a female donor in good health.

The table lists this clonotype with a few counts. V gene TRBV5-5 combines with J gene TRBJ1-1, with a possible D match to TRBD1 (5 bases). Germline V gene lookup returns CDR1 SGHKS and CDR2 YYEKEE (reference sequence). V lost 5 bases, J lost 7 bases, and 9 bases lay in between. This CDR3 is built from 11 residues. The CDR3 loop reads CASREGSEAFF. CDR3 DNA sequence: TGTGCCAGCAGAGAGGGGAGTGAAGCTTTCTTT. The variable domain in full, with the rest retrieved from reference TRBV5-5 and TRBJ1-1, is DAGVTQSPTHLIKTRGQQVTLRCSPISGHKSVSWYQQVLGQGPQFIFQYYEKEERGRGNFPDRFSARQFPNYSSELNVNALLLGDSALYLCASREGSEAFFGQGTRLTVV.

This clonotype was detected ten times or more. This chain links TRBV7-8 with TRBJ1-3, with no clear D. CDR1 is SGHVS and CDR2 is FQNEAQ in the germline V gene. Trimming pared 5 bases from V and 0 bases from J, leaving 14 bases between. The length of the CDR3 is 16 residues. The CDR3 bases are TGTGCCAGCAGCGCGGGAGGCTGGTACTCTGGAAACACCATATATTTT. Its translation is CASSAGGWYSGNTIYF.

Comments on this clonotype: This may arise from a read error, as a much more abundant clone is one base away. Written as DNA, the CDR3 is TGTGCCATCATAGCCCTGTCGGGGGGGTCAGATACGCAGTATTTT. This gives the protein CAIIALSGGSDTQYF. The V gene is TRBV10-3, the J gene TRBJ2-3; TRBD2 matches at 8 bases. CDR3 length equals 15 residues. J gave up 4 bases and V 7 bases, and 10 bases lay outside the gene matches. The germline CDR1 and CDR2 sequences are ENHRY and SYGVKD.

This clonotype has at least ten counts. CDR3 coding DNA: TGCAGTGCTAGCCCCGGGGCTAGCGGGCAAGAGACCCAGTACTTC. Translation gives CSASPGASGQETQYF. The V gene is TRBV20-1, the J gene TRBJ2-5; 8 nucleotides line up with TRBD2. The CDR3 totals 15 residues. CDR1 and CDR2 (germline): DFQATT, SNEGSKA (reference sequence). V lost 3 bases to trimming and J lost 2 bases; unmatched junction nucleotides: 8.

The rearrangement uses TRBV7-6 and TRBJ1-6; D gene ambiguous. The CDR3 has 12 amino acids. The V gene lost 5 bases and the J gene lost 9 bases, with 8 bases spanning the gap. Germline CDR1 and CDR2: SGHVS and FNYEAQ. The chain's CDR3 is CASSRWSSPLHF. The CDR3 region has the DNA TGTGCCAGCAGCCGCTGGAGTTCACCCCTCCACTTT.

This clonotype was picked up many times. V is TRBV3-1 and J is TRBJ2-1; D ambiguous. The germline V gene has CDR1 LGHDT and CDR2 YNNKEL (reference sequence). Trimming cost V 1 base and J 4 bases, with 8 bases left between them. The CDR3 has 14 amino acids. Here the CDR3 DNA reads TGTGCCAGCAGCCAAGTATGGGGATACAATGAGCAGTTCTTC. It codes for CASSQVWGYNEQFF.

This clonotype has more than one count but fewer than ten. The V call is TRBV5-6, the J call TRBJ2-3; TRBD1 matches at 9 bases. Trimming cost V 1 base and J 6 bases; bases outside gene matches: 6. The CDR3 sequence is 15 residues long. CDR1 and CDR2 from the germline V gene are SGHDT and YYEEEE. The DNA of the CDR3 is TGTGCCAGCAGCTTGCACAGGGGGCTTGTGGATACGCAGTATTTT. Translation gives CASSLHRGLVDTQYF.

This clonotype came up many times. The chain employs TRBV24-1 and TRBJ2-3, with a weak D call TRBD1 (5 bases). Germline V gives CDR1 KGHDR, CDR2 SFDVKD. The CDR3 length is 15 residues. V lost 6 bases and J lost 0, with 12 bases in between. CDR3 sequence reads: CATSIGASSTDTQYF. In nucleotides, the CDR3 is TGTGCCACCAGTATTGGGGCCTCTAGCACAGATACGCAGTATTTT.

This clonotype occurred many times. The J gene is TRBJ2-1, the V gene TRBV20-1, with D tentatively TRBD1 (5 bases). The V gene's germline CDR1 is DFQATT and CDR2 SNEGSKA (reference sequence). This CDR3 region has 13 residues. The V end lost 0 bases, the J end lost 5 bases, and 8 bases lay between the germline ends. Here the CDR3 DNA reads TGCAGTGCTAGAGACAGGACACACAATGAGCAGTTCTTC. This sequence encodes CSARDRTHNEQFF.

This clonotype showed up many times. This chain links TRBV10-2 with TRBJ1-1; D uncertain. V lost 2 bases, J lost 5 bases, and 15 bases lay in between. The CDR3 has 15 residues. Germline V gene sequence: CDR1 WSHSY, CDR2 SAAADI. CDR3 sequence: CASSEGWRLRTEAFF. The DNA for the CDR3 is TGCGCCAGCAGTGAGGGGTGGAGGCTTAGGACTGAAGCTTTCTTT.

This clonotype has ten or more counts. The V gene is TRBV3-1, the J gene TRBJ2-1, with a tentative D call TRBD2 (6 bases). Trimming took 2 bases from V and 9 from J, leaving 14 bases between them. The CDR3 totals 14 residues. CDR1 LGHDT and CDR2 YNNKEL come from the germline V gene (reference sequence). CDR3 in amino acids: CASSQPGGTSEQFF. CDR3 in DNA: TGTGCCAGCAGCCAACCAGGCGGGACGAGTGAGCAGTTCTTC.

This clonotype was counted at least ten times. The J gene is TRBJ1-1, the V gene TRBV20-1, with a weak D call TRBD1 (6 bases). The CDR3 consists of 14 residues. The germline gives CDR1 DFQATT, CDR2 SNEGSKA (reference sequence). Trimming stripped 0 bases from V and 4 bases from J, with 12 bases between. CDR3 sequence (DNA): TGCAGTGCTAGAGATCCGGGGGCGGGCACTGAAGCTTTCTTT. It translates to CSARDPGAGTEAFF.

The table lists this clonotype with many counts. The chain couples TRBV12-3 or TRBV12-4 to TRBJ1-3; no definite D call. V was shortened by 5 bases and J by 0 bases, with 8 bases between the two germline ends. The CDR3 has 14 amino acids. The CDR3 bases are TGTGCCAGCAGTCCTGGGGTCTCTGGAAACACCATATATTTT. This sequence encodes CASSPGVSGNTIYF.

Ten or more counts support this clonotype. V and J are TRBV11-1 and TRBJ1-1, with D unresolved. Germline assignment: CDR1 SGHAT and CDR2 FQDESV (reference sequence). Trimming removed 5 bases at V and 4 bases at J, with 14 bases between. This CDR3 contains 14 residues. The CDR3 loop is CASSPVLVGTEAFF. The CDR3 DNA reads TGTGCCAGCAGCCCGGTTCTCGTAGGCACTGAAGCTTTCTTT.

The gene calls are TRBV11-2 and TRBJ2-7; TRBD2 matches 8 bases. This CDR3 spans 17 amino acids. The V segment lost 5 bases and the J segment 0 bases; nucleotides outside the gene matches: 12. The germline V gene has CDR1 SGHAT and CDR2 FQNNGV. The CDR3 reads CASSTGAVAGSSYEQYF. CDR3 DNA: TGTGCCAGCAGCACGGGGGCCGTAGCGGGAAGCTCCTACGAGCAGTACTTC.

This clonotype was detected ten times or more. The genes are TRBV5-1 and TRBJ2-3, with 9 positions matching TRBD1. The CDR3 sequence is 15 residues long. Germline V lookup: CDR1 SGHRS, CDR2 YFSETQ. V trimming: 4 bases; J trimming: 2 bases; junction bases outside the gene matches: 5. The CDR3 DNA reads TGCGCCAGCAGCACGGGACAGGGATCCACAGATACGCAGTATTTT. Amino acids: CASSTGQGSTDTQYF.